Presented here are 15 T cell receptor beta chains from one specimen sequenced in a study of T cell repertoires in cytomegalovirus infection. No antigens are known for them. TCRdb re-called the reads through MiXCR, storing one row per CDR3 protein. The sample shows about 890,000 distinct CDR3 sequences, around a third of them seen only once. The input for sequencing was cultured CD8+ T cells from PBMCs, taken from culture after CMV antigen stimulation. The receptors stem from a human donor in good health (CMV status not recorded). Some clones in this sample may be carry-over from other donors' samples.

The CDR3 loop reads CASSTWTGTYEQYV. The DNA of the CDR3 is TGTGCCAGTAGTACCTGGACAGGAACCTACGAGCAGTACGTC. J is TRBJ2-7 and V is TRBV19; 7 bases are shared with TRBD1. Germline V CDR1 and CDR2: LNHDA, SQIVND (reference sequence). The V gene end was trimmed by 4 bases and the J gene end by 2 bases; junction bases not matched to a gene: 5. This CDR3 is 14 amino acids long.

In regard to this clonotype: At one end the junction does not follow the germline gene, possibly because of a read error. V gene TRBV6-8 combines with J gene TRBJ1-5, with unresolved D. The CDR3 consists of 13 residues. Germline-derived CDR1 and CDR2 are MNHGY and SAAAGT. The CDR3 DNA reads TGTGCCAGCAGTTACATGCCCGGTCAGCCCCAGCGTTTT. Its translation: CASSYMPGQPQRF.

Concerning this clonotype: This sequence may be a read error, since a much larger clone differs from it by one base. The chain recombines TRBV6-5 with TRBJ1-4; D remains ambiguous. This CDR3 has 12 residues. V lost 4 bases and J 4 bases, leaving 4 bases between the germline ends. Per germline, CDR1 MNHEY and CDR2 SVGAGI. CDR3 sequence: CASSSDNEKLFF. The DNA for the CDR3 is TGTGCCAGCAGTTCGGATAATGAAAAACTGTTTTTT.

The V and J genes are TRBV6-6 and TRBJ2-1; TRBD1 or TRBD2 may be the D gene (6 bases each). CDR1 and CDR2 from the germline V gene are MNHNY and SVGAGI (reference sequence). Trimming pared 5 bases from V and 4 bases from J, leaving 18 bases between. The CDR3 has 16 residues. The CDR3 reads CASSTLSPGAYNEQFF. The CDR3 coding sequence is TGTGCCAGCAGTACCTTATCCCCGGGGGCTTACAATGAGCAGTTCTTC.

This clonotype appeared a few times. One end of the junction is discordant with germline, which a read error may explain. The CDR3 loop reads CASSLSPGIF. CDR3 DNA: TGTGCCAGCAGCCTGTCACCTGGTATCTTC. The V gene is TRBV12-3 or TRBV12-4, the J gene TRBJ2-1; D is uncertain. This CDR3 comprises 10 residues.

With regard to this clonotype: This may be a read error: a much more frequent sequence differs by one nucleotide. The rearrangement links TRBV7-9 to TRBJ1-1; D uncertain. Per the germline V gene, CDR1 is SEHNR and CDR2 is FQNEAQ (reference sequence). This CDR3 contains 10 residues. CDR3 nucleotide sequence: TGTGTCAGCAGCGAGGCTGAAGCTTTCTTT. This encodes CVSSEAEAFF. Filled out from reference TRBV7-9 and TRBJ1-1, the complete variable domain reads DTGVSQNPRHKITKRGQNVTFRCDPISEHNRLYWYRQTLGQGPEFLTYFQNEAQLEKSRLLSDRFSAERPKGSFSTLEIQRTEQGDSAMYLCVSSEAEAFFGQGTRLTVV.

The rearrangement uses TRBV5-4 and TRBJ1-1, with no clear D. The CDR3 length is 13 residues. V was shortened by 8 bases and J by 7 bases, with 18 bases between the two germline ends. CDR1 is SGHNT and CDR2 is YYREEE in the germline V gene (reference sequence). DNA for the CDR3: TGTGCCAGTAGCCCCACCCTGGGGAGTGAAGCTTTCTTT. Protein: CASSPTLGSEAFF.

This clonotype appeared a few times. The V gene is TRBV4-3, the J gene TRBJ1-1; no firm D call. Germline loops: CDR1 LGHNA, CDR2 YSLEER. The CDR3 contains 15 residues. V lost 4 bases, J lost 2 bases, and 14 bases lay in between. CDR3 DNA: TGCGCCAGCAGCCCGACGACATTTCTTAACACTGAAGCTTTCTTT. It specifies CASSPTTFLNTEAFF.

V gene TRBV28 combines with J gene TRBJ2-3; D not resolved. The CDR3 spans 15 residues. CDR1 is MDHEN, CDR2 SYDVKM, per germline. V was cut by 2 bases and J by 1 base, with 10 bases left in between. The chain's CDR3 is CASSLGSLRTDTQYF. The CDR3 nucleotides are TGTGCCAGCAGTTTAGGGTCCCTCCGCACAGATACGCAGTATTTT. Full variable domain (rest looked up from reference TRBV28 and TRBJ2-3): DVKVTQSSRYLVKRTGEKVFLECVQDMDHENMFWYRQDPGLGLRLIYFSYDVKMKEKGDIPEGYSVSREKKERFSLILESASTNQTSMYLCASSLGSLRTDTQYFGPGTRLTVL.

This clonotype was seen a handful of times. This sequence joins TRBV7-9 and TRBJ2-1; D might be TRBD1 (5 bases). The CDR3 is 13 residues long. Germline CDR1 SEHNR, CDR2 FQNEAQ (reference sequence). V was pared by 4 bases and J by 7 bases, with 11 bases between. The CDR3 coding sequence is TGTGCCAGCAGCTCCCCCCCAGGGAATGAGCAGTTCTTC. Encoded protein: CASSSPPGNEQFF.

This chain connects TRBV3-1 to TRBJ2-1; D ambiguous. V lost 3 bases and J lost 10, with 10 bases in between. The CDR3 covers 12 residues. Germline assignment: CDR1 LGHDT and CDR2 YNNKEL (reference sequence). CDR3 nucleotides: TGTGCCAGCAGCCAGAAACACCCAGAGCAGTTCTTC. Translation: CASSQKHPEQFF.

This clonotype was counted once. The V gene is TRBV12-3 or TRBV12-4, the J gene TRBJ2-3, with D hard to call. The CDR3 extends over 14 amino acids. V was clipped by 6 bases and J by 1 base, with 11 bases between them. Here the CDR3 DNA reads TGTGCCAGCAGACCCGCCGTGGGCACAGATACGCAGTATTTT. Its translation is CASRPAVGTDTQYF.

This clonotype appeared a few times. CDR3 bases: TGTGCCAGCAACGGACAGACCTCTATATGGGGCTACACCTTC. It encodes CASNGQTSIWGYTF. The chain couples TRBV7-9 to TRBJ1-2, with D possibly TRBD1 on 6 matching bases. Trimming took 7 bases from V and 8 from J, leaving 20 bases between them. CDR3 length: 14 residues. CDR1 is SEHNR and CDR2 is FQNEAQ in the germline V gene (reference sequence).

The rearrangement joins TRBV7-9 to TRBJ2-1, with D perhaps given as TRBD1 or TRBD2 (5 bases each). This CDR3 has 14 amino acids. V was trimmed by 2 bases and J by 6 bases, leaving 11 bases between them. Looked up from germline, CDR1 is SEHNR and CDR2 is FQNEAQ (reference sequence). The CDR3: CASSLNRDPNEQFF. The CDR3 nucleotides read TGTGCCAGCAGCTTAAACCGGGACCCCAATGAGCAGTTCTTC.

Here the CDR3 reads CASSTSATMGSTIYF. The CDR3 DNA reads as TGTGCCAGCAGCACTTCGGCCACTATGGGGTCAACCATATATTTT. The rearrangement uses TRBV7-9 and TRBJ1-3; D unclear. Trimming cost V 5 bases and J 10 bases, with 21 bases left between them. Looked up from germline, CDR1 is SEHNR and CDR2 is FQNEAQ (reference sequence). The CDR3 consists of 15 residues. Together with reference TRBV7-9 and TRBJ1-3, the CDR3 gives the full variable domain: DTGVSQNPRHKITKRGQNVTFRCDPISEHNRLYWYRQTLGQGPEFLTYFQNEAQLEKSRLLSDRFSAERPKGSFSTLEIQRTEQGDSAMYLCASSTSATMGSTIYFGEGSWLTVV.